This record concerns one T cell receptor (beta chain) sequence. Its antigen is not known. The germline CDR1 and CDR2 sequences are MNHNS and SASEGT. V was clipped by 3 bases and J by 4 bases, with 13 bases between them. This CDR3 has 15 amino acids. This PCR relied on a set of 60 Vbeta primers and 13 Jbeta primers. The assay was immunoSEQ multiplex PCR, and TCRdb's table has in-frame clones only and misses some. The sample has some 190,000 clones, roughly 79% seen once. The data were taken from a study of cytomegalovirus exposure and HLA in healthy donors. Background on the study: Falling in the Caucasian-associated ancestry cluster were 80% to 85% of some 400 genotyped donors.

The study's findings and limits: Further analysis, carried out later, found HLA-associated TCR beta chains more clonally expanded than equally common other chains. As was reported, the classifier diagnosed cytomegalovirus status with high specificity and sensitivity.

The receptor was isolated from a woman younger than 30 in good health and CMV-seronegative. The genes are TRBV6-1 and TRBJ1-5; D possibly corresponds to TRBD1 (5 bases). The material sequenced was PBMCs. CDR3 coding DNA: TGTGCCAGCAGTGATCGAGACAGCCTTAATCAGCCCCAGCATTTT. Protein: CASSDRDSLNQPQHF.